The entry below gives a single TCR beta chain sequence along with its context. Its antigen is undetermined. These data originate in a study of identical twins. The study, taken as a whole, reports: Abundant cord blood beta clonotypes carried fewer insertions; memory repertoires showed none. Out-of-frame sharing of TCR alpha in monozygotic twins was underestimated by models.

TCRdb re-called the 5' RACE reads with MiXCR, one entry per CDR3 protein. The table lists about 340,000 distinct CDR3 sequences, over 9% of them singletons, with 7.2% in the top ten. A further study also used this sample, focusing on yellow fever vaccine responses in identical twins.

The sample comprised CD8+ T cells sorted from blood. This sequence originates from a woman between 18 and 29 years old in good health.

The CDR3 DNA reads TGTGCCAGCAGCTTAGTGGTCCACGAGCAGTACGTC. Protein product: CASSLVVHEQYV. This chain joins TRBV7-8 and TRBJ2-7; no clear D gene. Germline CDR1 SGHVS, CDR2 FQNEAQ. CDR3 length equals 12 residues. The V gene lost 1 base and the J gene lost 5 bases, with 6 bases spanning the gap.